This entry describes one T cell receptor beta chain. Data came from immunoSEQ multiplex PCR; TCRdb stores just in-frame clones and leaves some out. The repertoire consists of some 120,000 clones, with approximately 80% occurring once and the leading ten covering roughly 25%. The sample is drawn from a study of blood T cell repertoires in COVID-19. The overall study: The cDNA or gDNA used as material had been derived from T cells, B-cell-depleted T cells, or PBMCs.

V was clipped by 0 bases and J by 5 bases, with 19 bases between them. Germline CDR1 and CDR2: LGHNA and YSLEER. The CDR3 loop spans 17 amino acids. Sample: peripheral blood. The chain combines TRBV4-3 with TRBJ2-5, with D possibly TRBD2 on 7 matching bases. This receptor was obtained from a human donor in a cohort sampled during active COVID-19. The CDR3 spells CASSQDVSRGAWETQYF. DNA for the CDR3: TGCGCCAGCAGCCAAGACGTGAGCCGGGGGGCATGGGAGACCCAGTACTTC.